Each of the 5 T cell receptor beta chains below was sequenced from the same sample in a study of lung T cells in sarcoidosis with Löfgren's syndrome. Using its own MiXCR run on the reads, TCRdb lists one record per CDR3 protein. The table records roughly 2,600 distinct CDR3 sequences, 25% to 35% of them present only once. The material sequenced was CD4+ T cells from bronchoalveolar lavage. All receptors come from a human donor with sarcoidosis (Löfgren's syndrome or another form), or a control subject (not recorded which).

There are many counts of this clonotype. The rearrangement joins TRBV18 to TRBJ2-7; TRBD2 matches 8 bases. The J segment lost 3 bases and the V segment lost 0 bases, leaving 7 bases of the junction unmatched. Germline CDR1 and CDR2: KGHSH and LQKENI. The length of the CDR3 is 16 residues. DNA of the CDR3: TGTGCCAGCTCACCACCGGCGGGACTAGTACGCTACGAGCAGTACTTC. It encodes CASSPPAGLVRYEQYF.

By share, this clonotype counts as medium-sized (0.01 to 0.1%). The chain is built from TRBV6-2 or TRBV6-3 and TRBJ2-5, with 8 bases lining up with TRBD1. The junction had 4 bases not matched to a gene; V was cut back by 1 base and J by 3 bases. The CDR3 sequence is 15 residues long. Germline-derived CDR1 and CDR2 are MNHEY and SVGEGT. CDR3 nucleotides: TGTGCCAGCAGTTACTTGCGACAGGGGAAAGAGACCCAGTACTTC. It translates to CASSYLRQGKETQYF.

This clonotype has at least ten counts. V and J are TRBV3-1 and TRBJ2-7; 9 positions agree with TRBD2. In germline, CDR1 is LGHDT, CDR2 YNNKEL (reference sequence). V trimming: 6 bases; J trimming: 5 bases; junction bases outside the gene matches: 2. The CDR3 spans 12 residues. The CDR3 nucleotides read TGTGCCAGCAGGCGGGAGGGGAACGAGCAGTACTTC. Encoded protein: CASRREGNEQYF.

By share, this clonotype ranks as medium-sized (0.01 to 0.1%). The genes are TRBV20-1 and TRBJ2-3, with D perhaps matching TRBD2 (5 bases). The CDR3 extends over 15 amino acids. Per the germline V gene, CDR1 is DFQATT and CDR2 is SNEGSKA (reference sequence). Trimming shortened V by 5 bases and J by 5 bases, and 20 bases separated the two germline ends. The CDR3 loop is CSAPTVAGGGDTQYF. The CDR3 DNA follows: TGCAGTGCTCCCACGGTTGCAGGTGGAGGAGATACGCAGTATTTT.

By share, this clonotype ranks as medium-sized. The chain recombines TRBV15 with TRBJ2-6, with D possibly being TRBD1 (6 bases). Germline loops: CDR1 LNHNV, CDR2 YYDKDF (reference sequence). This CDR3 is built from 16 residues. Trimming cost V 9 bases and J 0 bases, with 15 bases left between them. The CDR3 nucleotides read TGTGCCACTAGCCGGGACATCCTCTCTGGGGCCAACGTCCTGACTTTC. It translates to CATSRDILSGANVLTF. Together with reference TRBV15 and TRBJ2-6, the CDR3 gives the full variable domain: DAMVIQNPRYQVTQFGKPVTLSCSQTLNHNVMYWYQQKSSQAPKLLFHYYDKDFNNEADTPDNFQSRRPNTSFCFLDIRSPGLGDTAMYLCATSRDILSGANVLTFGAGSRLTVL.